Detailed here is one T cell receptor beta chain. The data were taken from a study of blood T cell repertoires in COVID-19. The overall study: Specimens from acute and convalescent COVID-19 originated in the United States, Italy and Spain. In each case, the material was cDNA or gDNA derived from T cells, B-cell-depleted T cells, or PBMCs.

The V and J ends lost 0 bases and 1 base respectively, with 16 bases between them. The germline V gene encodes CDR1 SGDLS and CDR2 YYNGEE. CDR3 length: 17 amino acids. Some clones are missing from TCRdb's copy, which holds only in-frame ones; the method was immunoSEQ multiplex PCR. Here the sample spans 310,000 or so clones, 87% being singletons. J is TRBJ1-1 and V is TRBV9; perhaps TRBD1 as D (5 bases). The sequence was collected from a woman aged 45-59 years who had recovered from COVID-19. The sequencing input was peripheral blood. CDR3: CASSVAAGGIGNTEAFF. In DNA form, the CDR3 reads TGTGCCAGCAGCGTAGCTGCCGGGGGTATAGGGAACACTGAAGCTTTCTTT.